These T cell receptor beta chains were read from a single sample in a study of beta chain features in type 1 diabetes. Assay: immunoSEQ multiplex PCR; the TCRdb copy retains only in-frame clones and omits some. This sample has roughly 250,000 clones, with roughly 70% found just once. The sequencing sample was made of naive CD4+ T cells from blood. Receptor source: a man younger than 45 in good health. Both conserved end residues are part of each CDR3. Fields, in order: clone size, J gene, V gene, D gene, CDR3 protein, CDR3 DNA. D genes are given only for firm matches. Part of the rows lack a size; the others show once, few, many or a class for expanded clones.

clone size: -
J gene: TRBJ2-3
V gene: TRBV4-3
D gene: -
CDR3 protein: CASSRYRGTDTQYF
CDR3 DNA: TGCGCCAGCAGCCGGTATCGGGGCACAGATACGCAGTATTTT

clone size: -
J gene: TRBJ2-3
V gene: TRBV5-1
D gene: -
CDR3 protein: CASSSDHNPTDTQYF
CDR3 DNA: TGCGCCAGCAGCTCAGACCATAACCCCACAGATACGCAGTATTTT

clone size: -
J gene: TRBJ2-1
V gene: TRBV2
D gene: -
CDR3 protein: CASSQRELVQFF
CDR3 DNA: TGTGCCAGCAGTCAAAGAGAATTAGTGCAGTTCTTC

clone size: -
J gene: TRBJ1-2
V gene: TRBV4-1
D gene: -
CDR3 protein: CASSQVGKGLNYGYTF
CDR3 DNA: TGCGCCAGCAGCCAAGTCGGAAAGGGACTAAACTATGGCTACACCTTC

clone size: -
J gene: TRBJ2-5
V gene: TRBV29-1
D gene: -
CDR3 protein: CSVAGGAETQYF
CDR3 DNA: TGCAGCGTTGCAGGAGGTGCAGAGACCCAGTACTTC

clone size: -
J gene: TRBJ2-5
V gene: TRBV7-9
D gene: -
CDR3 protein: CASRGMVRETQYF
CDR3 DNA: TGTGCCAGCAGGGGAATGGTGAGGGAGACCCAGTACTTC

clone size: -
J gene: TRBJ2-1
V gene: TRBV7-2
D gene: -
CDR3 protein: CASSLLRDNEQFF
CDR3 DNA: TGTGCCAGCAGCCTACTCCGGGACAATGAGCAGTTCTTC

clone size: few
J gene: TRBJ2-1
V gene: TRBV7-2
D gene: -
CDR3 protein: CASSLSSSYNEQFF
CDR3 DNA: TGTGCCAGCAGCTTATCGAGCTCCTACAATGAGCAGTTCTTC

clone size: few
J gene: TRBJ2-1
V gene: TRBV30
D gene: -
CDR3 protein: CAWLLLNEQFF
CDR3 DNA: TGTGCCTGGCTACTTCTCAATGAGCAGTTCTTC

clone size: -
J gene: TRBJ2-3
V gene: TRBV29-1
D gene: -
CDR3 protein: CSVLLATSTDTQYF
CDR3 DNA: TGCAGCGTCCTTCTAGCGACCAGCACAGATACGCAGTATTTT

clone size: -
J gene: TRBJ2-1
V gene: TRBV5-1
D gene: TRBD1
CDR3 protein: CASSWDRYYNEQFF
CDR3 DNA: TGCGCCAGCAGCTGGGACAGGTATTACAATGAGCAGTTCTTC

clone size: -
J gene: TRBJ2-3
V gene: TRBV15
D gene: -
CDR3 protein: CATSRAGEDTQYF
CDR3 DNA: TGTGCCACCAGCAGAGCTGGTGAGGATACGCAGTATTTT

clone size: -
J gene: TRBJ2-5
V gene: TRBV9
D gene: TRBD2
CDR3 protein: CASSDGLAMTETQYF
CDR3 DNA: TGTGCCAGCAGCGACGGACTAGCGATGACGGAGACCCAGTACTTC

clone size: -
J gene: TRBJ1-1
V gene: TRBV29-1
D gene: TRBD1
CDR3 protein: CSGTGTSGYAFF
CDR3 DNA: TGCAGCGGGACAGGGACGAGTGGTTACGCTTTCTTT

clone size: once
J gene: TRBJ2-1
V gene: TRBV30
D gene: -
CDR3 protein: CAWSSSLRNEQFF
CDR3 DNA: TGTGCCTGGAGTTCAAGTTTACGAAATGAGCAGTTCTTC

clone size: -
J gene: TRBJ2-5
V gene: TRBV5-1
D gene: -
CDR3 protein: CASSSKDGQETQYF
CDR3 DNA: TGCGCCAGCAGCTCAAAGGACGGTCAAGAGACCCAGTACTTC

clone size: -
J gene: TRBJ2-1
V gene: TRBV15
D gene: -
CDR3 protein: CATSQLVPYNEQFF
CDR3 DNA: TGTGCCACCAGTCAGTTAGTTCCGTACAATGAGCAGTTCTTC

clone size: -
J gene: TRBJ2-1
V gene: TRBV7-2
D gene: -
CDR3 protein: CASSFGQNEQFF
CDR3 DNA: TGTGCCAGCAGCTTCGGACAGAATGAGCAGTTCTTC

clone size: -
J gene: TRBJ2-1
V gene: TRBV7-9
D gene: -
CDR3 protein: CASSSLPGEQFF
CDR3 DNA: TGTGCCAGCAGCTCTCTCCCGGGTGAGCAGTTCTTC

clone size: -
J gene: TRBJ2-5
V gene: TRBV5-1
D gene: -
CDR3 protein: CASSLELEETQYF
CDR3 DNA: TGCGCCAGCAGCTTGGAATTGGAAGAGACCCAGTACTTC

clone size: -
J gene: TRBJ2-1
V gene: TRBV7-2
D gene: -
CDR3 protein: CASRSDRGLYNEQFF
CDR3 DNA: TGTGCCAGCAGGTCTGACCGCGGACTCTACAATGAGCAGTTCTTC

clone size: -
J gene: TRBJ2-5
V gene: TRBV9
D gene: -
CDR3 protein: CASSVVGNQETQYF
CDR3 DNA: TGTGCCAGCAGCGTAGTTGGGAACCAAGAGACCCAGTACTTC

clone size: few
J gene: TRBJ2-5
V gene: TRBV5-1
D gene: TRBD1
CDR3 protein: CASSLAPGQIQETQYF
CDR3 DNA: TGCGCCAGCAGCTTGGCCCCGGGACAGATTCAAGAGACCCAGTACTTC

clone size: once
J gene: TRBJ1-5
V gene: TRBV30
D gene: -
CDR3 protein: CAWSTGVLGNQPQHF
CDR3 DNA: TGTGCCTGGAGTACCGGGGTTTTGGGCAATCAGCCCCAGCATTTT